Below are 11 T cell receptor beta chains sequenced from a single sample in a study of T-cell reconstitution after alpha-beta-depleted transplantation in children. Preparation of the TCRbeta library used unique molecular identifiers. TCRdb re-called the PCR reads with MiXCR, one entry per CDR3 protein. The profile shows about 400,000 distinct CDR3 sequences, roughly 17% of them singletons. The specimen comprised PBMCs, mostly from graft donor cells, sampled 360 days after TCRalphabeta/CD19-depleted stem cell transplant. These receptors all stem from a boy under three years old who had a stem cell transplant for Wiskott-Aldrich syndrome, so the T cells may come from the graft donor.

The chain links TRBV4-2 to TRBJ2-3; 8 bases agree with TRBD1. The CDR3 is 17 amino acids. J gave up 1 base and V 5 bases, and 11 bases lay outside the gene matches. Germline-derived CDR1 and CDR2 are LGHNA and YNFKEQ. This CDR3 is CASSLHLSTGGTDTQYF. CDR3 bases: TGTGCCAGCAGCTTACACCTTTCGACAGGGGGCACAGATACGCAGTATTTT.

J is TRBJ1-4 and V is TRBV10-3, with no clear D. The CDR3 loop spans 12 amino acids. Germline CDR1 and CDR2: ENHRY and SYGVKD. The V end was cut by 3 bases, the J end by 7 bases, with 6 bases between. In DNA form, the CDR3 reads TGTGCCATCAGTGAATGGGGTGAAAAACTGTTTTTT. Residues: CAISEWGEKLFF.

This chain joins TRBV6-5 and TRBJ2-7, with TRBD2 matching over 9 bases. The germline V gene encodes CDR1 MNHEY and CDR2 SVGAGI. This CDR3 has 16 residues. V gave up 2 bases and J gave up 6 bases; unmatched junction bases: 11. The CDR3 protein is CASSYAGLAPRGEQYF. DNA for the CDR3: TGTGCCAGCAGTTACGCCGGACTAGCGCCCCGCGGCGAGCAGTACTTC.

The CDR3: CASSHRVVGQETQYF. The CDR3 coding sequence is TGCGCCAGCAGCCATAGGGTCGTAGGGCAAGAGACCCAGTACTTC. V and J are TRBV4-1 and TRBJ2-5; unclear D gene. CDR3 size: 15 residues. The V and J ends lost 3 bases and 2 bases respectively, with 13 bases between them. The germline V gene encodes CDR1 MGHRA and CDR2 YSYEKL.

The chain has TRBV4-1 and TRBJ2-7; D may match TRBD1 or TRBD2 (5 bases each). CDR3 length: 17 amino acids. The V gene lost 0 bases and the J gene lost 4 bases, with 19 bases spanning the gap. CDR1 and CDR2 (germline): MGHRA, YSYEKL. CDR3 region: CASSQDPGTHLSYEQYF. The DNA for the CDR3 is TGCGCCAGCAGCCAAGATCCAGGGACCCACTTATCTTACGAGCAGTACTTC.

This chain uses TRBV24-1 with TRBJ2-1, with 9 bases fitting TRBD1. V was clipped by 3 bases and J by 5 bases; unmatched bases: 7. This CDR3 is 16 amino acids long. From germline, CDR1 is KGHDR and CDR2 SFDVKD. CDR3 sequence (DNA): TGTGCCACCAGTGATAAAGGGACAGGGAATGACAATGAGCAGTTCTTC. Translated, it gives CATSDKGTGNDNEQFF.

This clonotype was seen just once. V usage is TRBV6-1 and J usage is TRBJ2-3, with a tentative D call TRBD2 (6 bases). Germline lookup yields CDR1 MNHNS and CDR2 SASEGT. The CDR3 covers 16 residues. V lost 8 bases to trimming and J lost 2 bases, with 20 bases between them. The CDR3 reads CASRPGVLLATDTQYF. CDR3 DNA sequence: TGTGCCAGCCGCCCCGGGGTTCTACTAGCCACAGATACGCAGTATTTT.

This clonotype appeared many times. CDR3 DNA: TGTGCCAGCAGTTACCGACATCGGTCCTACGAGCAGTACTTC. It encodes CASSYRHRSYEQYF. The V and J genes are TRBV6-5 and TRBJ2-7; unclear D gene. There are 14 residues in the CDR3. V gave up 2 bases and J gave up 1 base, with 9 bases separating them. Germline V gene lookup returns CDR1 MNHEY and CDR2 SVGAGI.

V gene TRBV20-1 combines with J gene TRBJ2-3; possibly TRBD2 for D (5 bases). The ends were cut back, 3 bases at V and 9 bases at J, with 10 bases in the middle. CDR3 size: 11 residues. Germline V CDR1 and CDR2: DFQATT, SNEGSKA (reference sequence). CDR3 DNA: TGCAGTGCTAGGCGCCCGGGGACGCAGTATTTT. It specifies CSARRPGTQYF.

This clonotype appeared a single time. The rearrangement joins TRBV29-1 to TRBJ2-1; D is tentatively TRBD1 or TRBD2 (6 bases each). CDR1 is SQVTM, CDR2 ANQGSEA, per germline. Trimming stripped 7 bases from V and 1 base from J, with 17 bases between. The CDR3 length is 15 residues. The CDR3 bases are TGCAGCGCACTTGGGGGGCTGAGGTCCTACAATGAGCAGTTCTTC. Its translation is CSALGGLRSYNEQFF.

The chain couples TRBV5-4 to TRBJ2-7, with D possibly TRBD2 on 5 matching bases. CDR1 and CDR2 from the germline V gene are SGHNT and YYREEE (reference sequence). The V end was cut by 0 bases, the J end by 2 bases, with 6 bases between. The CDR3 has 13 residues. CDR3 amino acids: CASSLEEAYEQYF. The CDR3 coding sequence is TGTGCCAGCAGCTTGGAGGAGGCCTACGAGCAGTACTTC.